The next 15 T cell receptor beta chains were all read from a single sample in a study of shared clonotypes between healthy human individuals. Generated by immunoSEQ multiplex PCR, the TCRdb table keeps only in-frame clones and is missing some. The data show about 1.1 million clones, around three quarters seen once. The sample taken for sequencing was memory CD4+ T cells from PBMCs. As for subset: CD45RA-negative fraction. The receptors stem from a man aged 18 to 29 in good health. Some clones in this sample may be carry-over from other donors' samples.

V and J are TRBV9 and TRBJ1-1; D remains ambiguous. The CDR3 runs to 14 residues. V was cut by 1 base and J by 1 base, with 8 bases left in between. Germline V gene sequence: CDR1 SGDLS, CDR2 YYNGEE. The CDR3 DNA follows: TGTGCCAGCAGCGTATTTGCGGAGAACACTGAAGCTTTCTTT. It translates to CASSVFAENTEAFF.

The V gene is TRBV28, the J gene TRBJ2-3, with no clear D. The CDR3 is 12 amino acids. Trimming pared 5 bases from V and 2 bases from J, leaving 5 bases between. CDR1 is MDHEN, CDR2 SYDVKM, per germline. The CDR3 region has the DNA TGTGCCAGCAGTGATCCCACAGATACGCAGTATTTT. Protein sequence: CASSDPTDTQYF.

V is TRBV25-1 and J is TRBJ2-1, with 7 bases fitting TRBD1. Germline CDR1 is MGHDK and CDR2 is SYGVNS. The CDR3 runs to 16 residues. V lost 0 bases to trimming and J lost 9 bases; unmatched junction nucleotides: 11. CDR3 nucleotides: TGTGCCAGCAGTGAATATAGACAGGGACAGTTTGGTGAGCAGTTCTTC. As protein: CASSEYRQGQFGEQFF.

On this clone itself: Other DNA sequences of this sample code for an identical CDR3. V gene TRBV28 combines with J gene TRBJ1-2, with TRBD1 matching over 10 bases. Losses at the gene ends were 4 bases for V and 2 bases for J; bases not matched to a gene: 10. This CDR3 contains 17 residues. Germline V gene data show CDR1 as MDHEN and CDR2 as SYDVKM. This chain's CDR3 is CASSSLGQGTANYGYTF. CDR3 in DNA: TGTGCCAGCAGTTCCTTGGGACAGGGGACAGCAAACTATGGCTACACCTTC.

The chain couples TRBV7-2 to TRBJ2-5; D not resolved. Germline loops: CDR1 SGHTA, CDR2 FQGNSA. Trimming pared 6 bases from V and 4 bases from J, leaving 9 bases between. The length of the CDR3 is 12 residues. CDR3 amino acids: CASSPLTETQYF. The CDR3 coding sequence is TGTGCCAGCAGTCCCCTGACAGAGACCCAGTACTTC.

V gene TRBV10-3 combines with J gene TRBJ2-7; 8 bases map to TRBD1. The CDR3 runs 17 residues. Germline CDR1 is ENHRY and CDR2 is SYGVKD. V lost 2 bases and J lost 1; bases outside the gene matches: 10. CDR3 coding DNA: TGTGCCATCAGTGAGACGGCGGACAGGGCAATTTCCTACGAGCAGTACTTC. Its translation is CAISETADRAISYEQYF.

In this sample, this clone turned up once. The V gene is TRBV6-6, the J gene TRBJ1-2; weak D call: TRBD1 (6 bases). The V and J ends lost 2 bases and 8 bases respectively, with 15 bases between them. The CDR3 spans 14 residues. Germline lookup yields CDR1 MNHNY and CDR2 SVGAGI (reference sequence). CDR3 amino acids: CASSYTHYRDGYTF. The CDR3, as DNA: TGTGCCAGCAGTTACACGCACTACAGGGACGGCTACACCTTC.

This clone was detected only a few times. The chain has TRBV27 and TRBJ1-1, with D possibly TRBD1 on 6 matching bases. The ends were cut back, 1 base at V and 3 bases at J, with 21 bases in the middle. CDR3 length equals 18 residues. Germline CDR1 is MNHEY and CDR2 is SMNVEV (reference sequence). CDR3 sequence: CASSLFMGQVGGHTEAFF. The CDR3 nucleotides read TGTGCCAGCAGTTTATTTATGGGGCAGGTCGGGGGCCACACTGAAGCTTTCTTT.

DNA of the CDR3: TGTGCCAGTAGTATCGACCGAGGCGCGCAGGGACATGGCTACACCTTC. Amino acids: CASSIDRGAQGHGYTF. The chain recombines TRBV19 with TRBJ1-2, with TRBD1 as a possible D gene (5 bases). Germline assignment: CDR1 LNHDA and CDR2 SQIVND (reference sequence). The V and J ends lost 3 bases and 6 bases respectively, with 20 bases between them. This CDR3 comprises 16 residues.

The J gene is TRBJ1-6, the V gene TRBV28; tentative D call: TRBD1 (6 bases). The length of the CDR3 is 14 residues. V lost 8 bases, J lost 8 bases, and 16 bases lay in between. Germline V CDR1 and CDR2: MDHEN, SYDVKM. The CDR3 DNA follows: TGTGCCAGCCTACTGCTCAGGGGCTATTCACCCCTCCACTTT. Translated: CASLLLRGYSPLHF.

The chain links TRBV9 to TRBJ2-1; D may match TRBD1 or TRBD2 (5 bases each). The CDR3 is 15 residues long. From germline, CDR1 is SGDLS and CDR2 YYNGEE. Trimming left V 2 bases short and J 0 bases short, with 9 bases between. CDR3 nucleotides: TGTGCCAGCAGCGTTTATGGGGGCTCCTACAATGAGCAGTTCTTC. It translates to CASSVYGGSYNEQFF.

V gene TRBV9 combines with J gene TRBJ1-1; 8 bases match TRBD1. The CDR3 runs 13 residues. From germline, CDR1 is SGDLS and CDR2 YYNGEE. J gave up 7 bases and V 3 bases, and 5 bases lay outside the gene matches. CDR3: CASSAGTGNEAFF. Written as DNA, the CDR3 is TGTGCCAGCAGCGCCGGGACAGGCAATGAAGCTTTCTTT.

The CDR3 DNA is TGTGCCAGCAGCGCGTTTGGGGGGCCGGGCAATCAGCCCCAGCATTTT. It specifies CASSAFGGPGNQPQHF. This chain uses TRBV7-9 with TRBJ1-5; possibly TRBD1 for D (6 bases). Trimming pared 5 bases from V and 2 bases from J, leaving 16 bases between. CDR1 and CDR2 (germline): SEHNR, FQNEAQ (reference sequence). This CDR3 is built from 16 residues.

In DNA, the CDR3 is TGCAGCGTTGGCCCAGGGTCCGGGAACACCGGGGAGCTGTTTTTT. Its protein product is CSVGPGSGNTGELFF. The V call is TRBV29-1, the J call TRBJ2-2; D is perhaps TRBD1 (5 bases). V dropped 4 bases and J dropped 1 base, with 13 bases sitting between them. The CDR3 spans 15 residues. CDR1 SQVTM and CDR2 ANQGSEA come from the germline V gene.

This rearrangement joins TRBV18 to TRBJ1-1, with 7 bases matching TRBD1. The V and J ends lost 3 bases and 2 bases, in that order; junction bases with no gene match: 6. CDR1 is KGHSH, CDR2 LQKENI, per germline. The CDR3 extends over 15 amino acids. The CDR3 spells CASSPRQGSNTEAFF. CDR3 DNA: TGTGCCAGCTCACCCCGACAGGGCTCCAACACTGAAGCTTTCTTT.